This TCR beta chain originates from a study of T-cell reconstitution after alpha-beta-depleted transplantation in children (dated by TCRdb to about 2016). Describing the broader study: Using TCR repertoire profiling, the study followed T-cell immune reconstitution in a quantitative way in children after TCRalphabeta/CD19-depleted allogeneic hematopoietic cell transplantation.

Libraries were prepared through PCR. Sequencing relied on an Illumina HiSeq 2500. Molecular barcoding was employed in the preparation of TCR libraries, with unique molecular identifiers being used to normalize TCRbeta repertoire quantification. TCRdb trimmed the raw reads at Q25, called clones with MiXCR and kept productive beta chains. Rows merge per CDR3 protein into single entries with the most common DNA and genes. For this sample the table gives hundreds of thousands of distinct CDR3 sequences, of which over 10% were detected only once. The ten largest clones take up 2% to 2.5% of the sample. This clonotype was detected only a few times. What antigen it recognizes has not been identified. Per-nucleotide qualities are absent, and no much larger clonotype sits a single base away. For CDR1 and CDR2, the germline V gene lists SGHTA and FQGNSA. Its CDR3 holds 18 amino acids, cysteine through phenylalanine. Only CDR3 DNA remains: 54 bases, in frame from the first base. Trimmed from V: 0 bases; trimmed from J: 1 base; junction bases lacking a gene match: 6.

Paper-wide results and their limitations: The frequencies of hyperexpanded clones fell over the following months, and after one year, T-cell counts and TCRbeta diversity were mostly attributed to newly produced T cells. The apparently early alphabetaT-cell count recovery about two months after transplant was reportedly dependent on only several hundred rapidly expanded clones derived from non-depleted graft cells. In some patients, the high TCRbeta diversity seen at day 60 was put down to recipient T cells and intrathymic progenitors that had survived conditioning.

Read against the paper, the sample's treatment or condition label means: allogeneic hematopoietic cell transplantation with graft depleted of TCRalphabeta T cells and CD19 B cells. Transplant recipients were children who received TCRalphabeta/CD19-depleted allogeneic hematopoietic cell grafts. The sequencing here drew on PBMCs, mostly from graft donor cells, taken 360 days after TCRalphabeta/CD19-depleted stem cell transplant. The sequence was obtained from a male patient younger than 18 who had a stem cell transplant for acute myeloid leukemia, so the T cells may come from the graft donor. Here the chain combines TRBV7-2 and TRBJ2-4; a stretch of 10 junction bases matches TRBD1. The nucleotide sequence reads TGTGCCAGCAGCTTAGCCCCCCCGGGACAGGGGGCCAAAAACATTCAGTACTTC. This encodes CASSLAPPGQGAKNIQYF.